The rows below give T cell receptor beta chains drawn from one sample of a study of early T cells in non-severe SARS-CoV-2 infection. TCRdb used MiXCR to reprocess the 5' RACE reads, holding one entry per CDR3 protein. Of some 59,000 distinct CDR3 sequences listed, less than 9.5% are singletons. The source material was whole blood, sampled at baseline. All receptors derive from an adult who was a healthcare worker with PCR-confirmed SARS-CoV-2 infection or an uninfected control (not recorded which). Both conserved end residues are part of each CDR3. The D gene is left open where the match is weak. Clone size is given for some rows only: seen once, a few or many times, or a class if the clone is expanded.

CDR3nt,CDR3aa,j_gene,d_gene,v_gene,abundance
TGCGCCAGCAGCTTGGGAACAGGGGTCCGCACAGATACGCAGTATTTT,CASSLGTGVRTDTQYF,TRBJ2-3,TRBD1,TRBV5-1,NA
TGTGCCTGGAGGGGTGGTCTAAAACTGTTTTTT,CAWRGGLKLFF,TRBJ1-4,NA,TRBV30,NA
TGCAGTGCTGGGGGCCGTTACGAGCAGTACTTC,CSAGGRYEQYF,TRBJ2-7,NA,TRBV20-1,NA
TGCAGCGTTTCAACCGGGATTTCCTACGAGCAGTACTTC,CSVSTGISYEQYF,TRBJ2-7,NA,TRBV29-1,few
TGTGCCAGTAGTCCCGGGACAGGGATCACTGAAGCTTTCTTT,CASSPGTGITEAFF,TRBJ1-1,TRBD1,TRBV19,few
TGTGCCAGCAACCCCCGGGGGAGCGGGTCCTACAATGAGCAGTTCTTC,CASNPRGSGSYNEQFF,TRBJ2-1,NA,TRBV12-3/TRBV12-4,NA
TGTGCCAGCAGTGGACAGGGGGCCTACGAGCAGTACTTC,CASSGQGAYEQYF,TRBJ2-7,TRBD1,TRBV12-3/TRBV12-4,many
TGTGCTAGCGGATCCGGGACAGCTAATGAAAAACTGTTTTTT,CASGSGTANEKLFF,TRBJ1-4,TRBD1,TRBV12-5,few
TGTGCCAGCAGCCGACAGGGGTCGGTCACTGAAGCTTTCTTT,CASSRQGSVTEAFF,TRBJ1-1,TRBD1,TRBV7-9,few
TGTGCCAGCAGCTTGCGGACGGGAGGGCTGGGAGAGACCCAGTACTTC,CASSLRTGGLGETQYF,TRBJ2-5,TRBD2,TRBV13,few